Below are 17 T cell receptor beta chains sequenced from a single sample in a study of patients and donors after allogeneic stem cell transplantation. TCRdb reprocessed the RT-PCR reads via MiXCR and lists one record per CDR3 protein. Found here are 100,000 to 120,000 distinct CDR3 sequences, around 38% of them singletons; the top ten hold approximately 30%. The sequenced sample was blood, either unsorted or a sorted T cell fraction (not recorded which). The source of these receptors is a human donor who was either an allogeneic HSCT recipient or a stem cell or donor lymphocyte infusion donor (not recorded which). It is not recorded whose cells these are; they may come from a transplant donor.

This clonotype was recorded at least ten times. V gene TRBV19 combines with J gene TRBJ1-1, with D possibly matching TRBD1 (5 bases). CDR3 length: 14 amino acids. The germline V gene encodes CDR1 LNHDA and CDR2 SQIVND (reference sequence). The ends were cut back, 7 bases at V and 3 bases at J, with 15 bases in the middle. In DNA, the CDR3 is TGTGCCAGTACCTGGGGACGGCTTTACACTGAAGCTTTCTTT. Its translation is CASTWGRLYTEAFF.

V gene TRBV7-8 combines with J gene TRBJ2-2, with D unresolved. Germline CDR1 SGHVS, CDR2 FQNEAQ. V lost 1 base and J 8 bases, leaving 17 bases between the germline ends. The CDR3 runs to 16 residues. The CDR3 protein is CASSLERVGPRGELFF. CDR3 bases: TGTGCCAGCAGCTTAGAGCGCGTAGGGCCTCGTGGGGAGCTGTTTTTT.

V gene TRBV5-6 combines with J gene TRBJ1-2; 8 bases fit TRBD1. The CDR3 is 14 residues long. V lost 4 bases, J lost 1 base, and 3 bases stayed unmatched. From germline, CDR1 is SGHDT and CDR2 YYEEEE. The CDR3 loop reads CASSPTGGNYGYTF. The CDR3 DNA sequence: TGTGCCAGCAGCCCCACAGGGGGTAACTATGGCTACACCTTC.

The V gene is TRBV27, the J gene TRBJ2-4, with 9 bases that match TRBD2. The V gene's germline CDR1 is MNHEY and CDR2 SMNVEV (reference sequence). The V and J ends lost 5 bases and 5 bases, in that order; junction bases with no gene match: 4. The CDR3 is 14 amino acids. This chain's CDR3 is CASSRSGRQNIQYF. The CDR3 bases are TGTGCCAGCAGTCGTAGCGGGAGACAAAACATTCAGTACTTC.

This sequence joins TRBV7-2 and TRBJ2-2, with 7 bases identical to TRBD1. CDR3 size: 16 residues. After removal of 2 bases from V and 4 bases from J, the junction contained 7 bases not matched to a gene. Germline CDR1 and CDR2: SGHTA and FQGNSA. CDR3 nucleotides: TGTGCCAGCAGCTTAAGTAGGGGGCGCGCCACCGGGGAGCTGTTTTTT. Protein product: CASSLSRGRATGELFF.

The CDR3 DNA follows: TGCAGCGTTTCGGGACGACTCACAGATACGCAGTATTTT. It codes for CSVSGRLTDTQYF. The chain couples TRBV29-1 to TRBJ2-3; D might be TRBD1 or TRBD2, each matching 5 bases. The ends were cut back, 5 bases at V and 2 bases at J, with 11 bases in the middle. CDR1 and CDR2 (germline): SQVTM, ANQGSEA. CDR3 length equals 13 residues.

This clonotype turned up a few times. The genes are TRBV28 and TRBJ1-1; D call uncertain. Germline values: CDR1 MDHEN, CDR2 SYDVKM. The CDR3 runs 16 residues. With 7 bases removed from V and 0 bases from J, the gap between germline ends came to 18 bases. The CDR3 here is CASTFYKGGMNTEAFF. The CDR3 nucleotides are TGTGCCAGCACCTTTTACAAGGGTGGCATGAACACTGAAGCTTTCTTT. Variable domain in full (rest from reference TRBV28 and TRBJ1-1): DVKVTQSSRYLVKRTGEKVFLECVQDMDHENMFWYRQDPGLGLRLIYFSYDVKMKEKGDIPEGYSVSREKKERFSLILESASTNQTSMYLCASTFYKGGMNTEAFFGQGTRLTVV.

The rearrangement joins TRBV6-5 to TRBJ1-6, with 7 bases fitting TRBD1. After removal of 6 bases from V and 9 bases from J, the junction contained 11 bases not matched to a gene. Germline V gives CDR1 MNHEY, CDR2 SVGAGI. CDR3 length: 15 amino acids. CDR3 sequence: CASSLGQDRASPLHF. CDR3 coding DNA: TGTGCCAGCAGCCTAGGACAGGATCGGGCTTCACCCCTCCACTTT.

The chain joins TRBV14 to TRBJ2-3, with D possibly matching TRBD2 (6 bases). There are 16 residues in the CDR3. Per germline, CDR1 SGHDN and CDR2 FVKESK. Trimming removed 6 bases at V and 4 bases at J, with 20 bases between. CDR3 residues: CASRRDWKAFSDTQYF. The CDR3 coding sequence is TGTGCCAGCAGACGGGACTGGAAGGCTTTCTCAGATACGCAGTATTTT. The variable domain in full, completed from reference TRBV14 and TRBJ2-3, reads EAGVTQFPSHSVIEKGQTVTLRCDPISGHDNLYWYRRVMGKEIKFLLHFVKESKQDESGMPNNRFLAERTGGTYSTLKVQPAELEDSGVYFCASRRDWKAFSDTQYFGPGTRLTVL.

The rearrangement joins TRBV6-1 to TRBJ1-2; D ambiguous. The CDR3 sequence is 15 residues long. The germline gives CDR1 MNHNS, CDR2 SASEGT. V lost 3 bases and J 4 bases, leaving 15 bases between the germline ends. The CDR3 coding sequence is TGTGCCAGCAGTGAGGAGCCGAGCCCCATCTATGGCTACACCTTC. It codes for CASSEEPSPIYGYTF.

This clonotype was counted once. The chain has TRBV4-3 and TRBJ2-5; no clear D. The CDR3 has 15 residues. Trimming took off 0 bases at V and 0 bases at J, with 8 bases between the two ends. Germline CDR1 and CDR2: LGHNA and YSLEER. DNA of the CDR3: TGCGCCAGCAGCCAAGATCTCCGGTACCAAGAGACCCAGTACTTC. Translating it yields CASSQDLRYQETQYF.

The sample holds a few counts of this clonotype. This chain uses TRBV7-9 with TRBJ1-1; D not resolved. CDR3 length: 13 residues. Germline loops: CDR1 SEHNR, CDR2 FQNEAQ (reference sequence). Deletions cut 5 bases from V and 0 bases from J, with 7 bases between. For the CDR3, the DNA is TGTGCCAGCAGCGTATCGATGAACACTGAAGCTTTCTTT. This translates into CASSVSMNTEAFF. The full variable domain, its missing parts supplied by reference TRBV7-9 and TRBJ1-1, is DTGVSQNPRHKITKRGQNVTFRCDPISEHNRLYWYRQTLGQGPEFLTYFQNEAQLEKSRLLSDRFSAERPKGSFSTLEIQRTEQGDSAMYLCASSVSMNTEAFFGQGTRLTVV.

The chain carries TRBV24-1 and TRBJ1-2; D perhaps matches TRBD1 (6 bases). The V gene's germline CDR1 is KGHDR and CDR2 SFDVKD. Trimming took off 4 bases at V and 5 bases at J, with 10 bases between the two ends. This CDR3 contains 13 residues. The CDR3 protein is CATSEPGHYGYTF. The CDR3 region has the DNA TGTGCCACCAGTGAACCGGGACATTATGGCTACACCTTC.

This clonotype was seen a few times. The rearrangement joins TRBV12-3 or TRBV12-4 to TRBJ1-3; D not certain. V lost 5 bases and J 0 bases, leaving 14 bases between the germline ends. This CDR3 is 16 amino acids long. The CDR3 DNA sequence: TGTGCCAGCAGTCCCGCCGGGCCTTACTCTGGAAACACCATATATTTT. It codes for CASSPAGPYSGNTIYF.

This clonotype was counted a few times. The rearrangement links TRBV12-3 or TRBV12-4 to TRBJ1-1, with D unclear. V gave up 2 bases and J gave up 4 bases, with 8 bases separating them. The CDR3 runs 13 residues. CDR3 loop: CASSLSPSTEAFF. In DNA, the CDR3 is TGTGCCAGCAGTTTATCCCCCTCCACTGAAGCTTTCTTT.

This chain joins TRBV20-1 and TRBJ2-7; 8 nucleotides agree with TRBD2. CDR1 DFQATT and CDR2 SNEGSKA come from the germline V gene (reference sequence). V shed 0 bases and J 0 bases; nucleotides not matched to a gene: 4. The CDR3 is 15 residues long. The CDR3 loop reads CSARDTGTSSYEQYF. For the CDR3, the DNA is TGCAGTGCTAGAGATACCGGGACTAGCTCCTACGAGCAGTACTTC.

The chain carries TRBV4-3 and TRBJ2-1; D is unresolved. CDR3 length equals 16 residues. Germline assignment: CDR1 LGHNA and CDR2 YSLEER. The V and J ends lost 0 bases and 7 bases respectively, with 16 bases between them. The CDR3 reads CASSQDVAYVGNEQFF. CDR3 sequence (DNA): TGCGCCAGCAGCCAAGACGTGGCGTACGTAGGTAATGAGCAGTTCTTC.